This T cell receptor (beta chain) was found in a study of blood T cell repertoires in COVID-19. Study summary: Specimens from acute and convalescent COVID-19 originated in the United States, Italy and Spain. PBMCs, B-cell-depleted T cells, or T cells were the source of the cDNA or gDNA that made up the material.

Clones were read by immunoSEQ multiplex PCR, and TCRdb kept only the in-frame ones, dropping some. The sample contains 150,000 to 200,000 clones, 88% of which appear only once. Trimming shortened V by 1 base and J by 5 bases, and 5 bases separated the two germline ends. In germline, CDR1 is LNHNV, CDR2 YYDKDF (reference sequence). The CDR3 length is 12 residues. The chain recombines TRBV15 with TRBJ2-5; D uncertain. Sequenced input: peripheral blood. This sequence was found in a human donor in a cohort sampled during active COVID-19. CDR3 in amino acids: CATSRGEETQYF. The DNA of the CDR3 is TGTGCCACCAGCAGAGGAGAGGAGACCCAGTACTTC.